This passage covers 30 T cell receptor beta chains from one sample sequenced in a study of blood T cell repertoires in COVID-19. Method: immunoSEQ multiplex PCR; TCRdb's copy keeps in-frame clones and lacks some. The sample records 310,000 or so clones, roughly 90% being singletons. The sequencing sample was made of PBMCs or T cells enriched from blood (not recorded which). These receptors originate from a woman younger than 30 who had recovered from COVID-19.

With regard to this clone: Distinct nucleotide sequences in the sample also encode this CDR3. This chain links TRBV7-9 with TRBJ1-4, with TRBD1 matching 11 bases. V was pared by 4 bases and J by 8 bases, with 3 bases of the junction left unmatched. The CDR3 covers 14 residues. Germline V lookup: CDR1 SEHNR, CDR2 FQNEAQ (reference sequence). CDR3 sequence: CASSSGTGGEKLFF. CDR3 nucleotide sequence: TGTGCCAGCAGCTCCGGGACAGGGGGAGAAAAACTGTTTTTT.

The J gene is TRBJ1-2, the V gene TRBV6-5, with TRBD1 matching 9 bases. V shed 6 bases and J 4 bases; nucleotides not matched to a gene: 9. Germline V gives CDR1 MNHEY, CDR2 SVGAGI. The length of the CDR3 is 15 residues. DNA for the CDR3: TGTGCCAGCAGAGACGCGGGACAGGGTAGCTATGGCTACACCTTC. The encoded protein is CASRDAGQGSYGYTF.

The chain uses TRBV5-1 and TRBJ1-4; a weak D match, TRBD1 (5 bases). V was shortened by 7 bases and J by 2 bases, with 12 bases between the two germline ends. This CDR3 is 14 amino acids long. Germline CDR1 and CDR2: SGHRS and YFSETQ. This CDR3 reads CASRPQGTNEKLFF. The CDR3 coding sequence is TGCGCCAGCCGACCTCAGGGTACTAATGAAAAACTGTTTTTT.

The CDR3 is CASSLGLAGVHGANVLTF. DNA of the CDR3: TGTGCCAGCAGCTTAGGTCTAGCGGGAGTTCATGGGGCCAACGTCCTGACTTTC. The chain recombines TRBV7-8 with TRBJ2-6; TRBD2 matches at 10 bases. This CDR3 is built from 18 residues. J was trimmed by 3 bases and V by 1 base; bases with no gene match: 6. Germline V gene data show CDR1 as SGHVS and CDR2 as FQNEAQ. Looking up the rest from reference TRBV7-8 and TRBJ2-6 gives the full variable domain: GAGVSQSPRYKVAKRGQDVALRCDPISGHVSLFWYQQALGQGPEFLTYFQNEAQLDKSGLPSDRFFAERPEGSVSTLKIQRTQQEDSAVYLCASSLGLAGVHGANVLTFGAGSRLTVL.

The chain is built from TRBV7-2 and TRBJ1-2; a weak D match, TRBD1 (5 bases). CDR1 and CDR2 (germline): SGHTA, FQGNSA. V was shortened by 0 bases and J by 7 bases, with 15 bases between the two germline ends. The length of the CDR3 is 15 residues. CDR3 region: CASSLALGGGTGYTF. The CDR3 DNA reads as TGTGCCAGCAGCTTAGCGTTAGGCGGGGGTACTGGCTACACCTTC.

The chain uses TRBV6-5 and TRBJ1-5; TRBD1 might be the D (6 bases). The CDR3 totals 15 residues. The germline CDR1 and CDR2 sequences are MNHEY and SVGAGI. V shed 6 bases and J shed 6 bases, with 18 bases lying between them. Here the CDR3 DNA reads TGTGCCAGCAGGGGGGGGGCAGGCATCAGTCAGCCCCAGCATTTT. As protein: CASRGGAGISQPQHF.

V is TRBV30 and J is TRBJ2-7, with a tentative D call TRBD1 (5 bases). The germline gives CDR1 GTSNPN, CDR2 SVGIG (reference sequence). V lost 0 bases, J lost 6 bases, and 24 bases lay in between. CDR3 length: 17 amino acids. CDR3 in amino acids: CAWSVRQTPRQPSEQYF. CDR3 DNA: TGTGCCTGGAGTGTACGCCAAACCCCCAGACAGCCATCCGAGCAGTACTTC.

The CDR3 loop is CARHRWQGLSGANVLTF. DNA of the CDR3: TGTGCCAGACACCGTTGGCAGGGGCTCTCTGGGGCCAACGTCCTGACTTTC. The chain recombines TRBV19 with TRBJ2-6; tentative D call: TRBD1 (6 bases). The CDR3 consists of 17 residues. The germline V gene encodes CDR1 LNHDA and CDR2 SQIVND (reference sequence). V gave up 9 bases and J gave up 0 bases, with 18 bases separating them.

In this sample, this clone turned up once. The V gene is TRBV28, the J gene TRBJ1-2; tentative D call: TRBD1 (5 bases). The CDR3 consists of 15 residues. Germline CDR1 is MDHEN and CDR2 is SYDVKM. Between the trimmed V and J ends, which lost 6 bases and 6 bases, there was a span of 20 bases. The CDR3 here is CASSTSRWGRDGYTF. The CDR3 coding sequence is TGTGCCAGCAGCACATCTCGATGGGGGAGGGATGGCTACACCTTC.

The chain uses TRBV13 and TRBJ1-4, with D possibly matching TRBD1 (5 bases). V shed 2 bases and J shed 8 bases, with 18 bases lying between them. The CDR3 has 16 residues. Germline V gene lookup returns CDR1 PRHDT and CDR2 FYEKMQ (reference sequence). CDR3 sequence reads: CASSLIGRQGEEKLFF. Written as DNA, the CDR3 is TGTGCCAGCAGCTTAATCGGCAGGCAGGGCGAGGAAAAACTGTTTTTT.

The V gene is TRBV20-1, the J gene TRBJ2-7; D ambiguous. There are 11 residues in the CDR3. V was clipped by 5 bases and J by 3 bases, with 8 bases between them. Looked up from germline, CDR1 is DFQATT and CDR2 is SNEGSKA (reference sequence). CDR3 bases: TGCAGTGCTGTCTCCAGCTACGAGCAGTACTTC. As protein: CSAVSSYEQYF.

V and J are TRBV5-1 and TRBJ1-1; no definite D call. Trimming took off 0 bases at V and 3 bases at J, with 9 bases between the two ends. CDR1 is SGHRS and CDR2 is YFSETQ in the germline V gene. The CDR3 covers 14 residues. The CDR3 loop reads CASSLDLGDTEAFF. In DNA form, the CDR3 reads TGCGCCAGCAGCTTGGATTTGGGAGACACTGAAGCTTTCTTT.

The J gene is TRBJ2-1, the V gene TRBV19; D perhaps matches TRBD1 (5 bases). This CDR3 contains 15 residues. Germline loops: CDR1 LNHDA, CDR2 SQIVND (reference sequence). V was clipped by 4 bases and J by 5 bases, with 15 bases between them. The CDR3 reads CASSTDIGRDNEQFF. For the CDR3, the DNA is TGTGCCAGTAGTACCGACATCGGCAGGGACAATGAGCAGTTCTTC.

CDR3 DNA sequence: TGTGCCTGGAGTGTACGGGGGGCAGAGACCCAGTACTTC. Residues: CAWSVRGAETQYF. The chain is built from TRBV30 and TRBJ2-5; D may be TRBD2 (7 bases). Per the germline V gene, CDR1 is GTSNPN and CDR2 is SVGIG (reference sequence). CDR3 length equals 13 residues. The V and J ends lost 0 bases and 4 bases respectively, with 9 bases between them.

The chain combines TRBV7-6 with TRBJ2-5; possible D gene TRBD2, 6 bases. The V and J ends lost 1 base and 5 bases respectively, with 11 bases between them. Germline loops: CDR1 SGHVS, CDR2 FNYEAQ. The CDR3 contains 14 residues. DNA of the CDR3: TGTGCCAGCAGCTTAGTACTAGCCGGGGAGACCCAGTACTTC. Translating gives CASSLVLAGETQYF.

V usage is TRBV28 and J usage is TRBJ1-4; D remains unclear. The ends were cut back, 6 bases at V and 7 bases at J, with 18 bases in the middle. The CDR3 totals 15 residues. CDR1 and CDR2 from the germline V gene are MDHEN and SYDVKM. The CDR3 loop reads CASSPGGFDGEKLFF. As DNA, the CDR3 is TGTGCCAGCAGCCCGGGAGGCTTTGACGGTGAAAAACTGTTTTTT. Full variable domain (rest looked up from reference TRBV28 and TRBJ1-4): DVKVTQSSRYLVKRTGEKVFLECVQDMDHENMFWYRQDPGLGLRLIYFSYDVKMKEKGDIPEGYSVSREKKERFSLILESASTNQTSMYLCASSPGGFDGEKLFFGSGTQLSVL.

The rearrangement joins TRBV30 to TRBJ1-4; a weak D match, TRBD1 (5 bases). Deletions cut 2 bases from V and 7 bases from J, with 14 bases between. The CDR3 is 14 amino acids. CDR1 is GTSNPN and CDR2 is SVGIG in the germline V gene (reference sequence). This CDR3 reads CAWSRGLSGEKLFF. CDR3 nucleotides: TGTGCCTGGAGTAGGGGACTATCGGGTGAAAAACTGTTTTTT. Full variable domain (outside the CDR3, taken from reference TRBV30 and TRBJ1-4): SQTIHQWPATLVQPVGSPLSLECTVEGTSNPNLYWYRQAAGRGLQLLFYSVGIGQISSEVPQNLSASRPQDRQFILSSKKLLLSDSGFYLCAWSRGLSGEKLFFGSGTQLSVL.

The chain combines TRBV6-5 with TRBJ2-7, with TRBD2 as a possible D gene (6 bases). V was pared by 6 bases and J by 1 base, with 13 bases between. The germline gives CDR1 MNHEY, CDR2 SVGAGI. The CDR3 runs to 14 residues. CDR3 region: CASSTGGGSYEQYF. The DNA for the CDR3 is TGTGCCAGCAGCACAGGTGGGGGGTCCTACGAGCAGTACTTC.

The chain recombines TRBV2 with TRBJ1-1; D call uncertain. The CDR3 spans 15 residues. Germline V lookup: CDR1 SNHLY, CDR2 FYNNEI. Trimming removed 8 bases from V and 1 base from J, with 17 bases in between. The chain's CDR3 is CASHQSGSPNTEAFF. The CDR3 nucleotides read TGTGCCAGCCACCAATCCGGGTCCCCGAACACTGAAGCTTTCTTT.

The V call is TRBV4-2, the J call TRBJ1-1, with 11 bases that match TRBD1. Germline CDR1 and CDR2: LGHNA and YNFKEQ. The CDR3 spans 17 residues. V shed 1 base and J 0 bases; nucleotides not matched to a gene: 4. The chain's CDR3 is CASSQGTGGYLNTEAFF. CDR3 DNA: TGTGCCAGCAGCCAAGGGACAGGGGGCTACCTGAACACTGAAGCTTTCTTT.

J is TRBJ2-7 and V is TRBV18; 13 nucleotides line up with TRBD2. The V segment lost 3 bases and the J segment 4 bases; nucleotides outside the gene matches: 27. The germline V gene has CDR1 KGHSH and CDR2 LQKENI. This CDR3 has 23 residues. The CDR3 spells CASSPSARGLGTSGTLFRYEQYF. The CDR3 DNA is TGTGCCAGCTCACCCTCGGCCAGGGGGCTCGGGACTAGCGGGACCCTTTTCCGGTACGAGCAGTACTTC.

This clone has at least ten counts. The J gene is TRBJ2-2, the V gene TRBV5-1; possible D gene TRBD2, 6 bases. This CDR3 region has 15 residues. Trimming removed 0 bases from V and 4 bases from J, with 10 bases in between. Germline loops: CDR1 SGHRS, CDR2 YFSETQ. The CDR3 region has the DNA TGCGCCAGCAGCTTGGCCGCGGGAAGCACCGGGGAGCTGTTTTTT. Translated: CASSLAAGSTGELFF.

V is TRBV7-7 and J is TRBJ2-7; a weak D match, TRBD1 (5 bases). Germline V lookup: CDR1 SSHAT, CDR2 FNYEAQ (reference sequence). This CDR3 is built from 13 residues. V was cut by 5 bases and J by 5 bases, with 13 bases left in between. CDR3 DNA: TGTGCCAGCAGCCCGCCAGGGATCCACGAGCAGTACTTC. Its protein is CASSPPGIHEQYF.

The chain joins TRBV2 to TRBJ2-2, with 8 bases aligning to TRBD1. Germline CDR1 and CDR2: SNHLY and FYNNEI. CDR3 length: 13 residues. The junction had 1 base not matched to a gene; V was cut back by 4 bases and J by 6 bases. The CDR3 protein is CASSVQGAGELFF. CDR3 bases: TGTGCCAGCAGTGTACAGGGGGCCGGGGAGCTGTTTTTT.

The rearrangement uses TRBV6-2 or TRBV6-3 and TRBJ2-3; TRBD1 might be the D (6 bases). This CDR3 is built from 15 residues. V was trimmed by 0 bases and J by 4 bases, leaving 11 bases between them. Germline V lookup: CDR1 MNHEY, CDR2 SVGEGT. CDR3 sequence reads: CASSYSGALSDTQYF. Here the CDR3 DNA reads TGTGCCAGCAGTTACTCGGGGGCCCTCTCAGATACGCAGTATTTT.

This clone was detected once. This sequence joins TRBV5-6 and TRBJ2-7, with D possibly matching TRBD2 (5 bases). Germline assignment: CDR1 SGHDT and CDR2 YYEEEE. Deletions cut 6 bases from V and 1 base from J, with 17 bases between. The CDR3 totals 15 residues. The CDR3 DNA sequence: TGTGCCAGCACCCCATCCCGCAGCGGATCCTACGAGCAGTACTTC. Amino acid sequence: CASTPSRSGSYEQYF.

This clone appeared many times. The chain employs TRBV19 and TRBJ1-2; TRBD1 matches at 7 bases. V lost 4 bases, J lost 6 bases, and 11 bases stayed unmatched. CDR1 is LNHDA, CDR2 SQIVND, per germline (reference sequence). The CDR3 contains 15 residues. DNA of the CDR3: TGTGCCAGTAGTAGCCAGGGGGTGACCTTTCATGGCTACACCTTC. This encodes CASSSQGVTFHGYTF.

The chain carries TRBV5-1 and TRBJ1-2, with 8 bases matching TRBD1. CDR1 is SGHRS and CDR2 is YFSETQ in the germline V gene. The CDR3 extends over 15 amino acids. Trimming took 2 bases from V and 4 from J; bases not matched to a gene: 7. CDR3 amino acids: CASSFSWTGSYGYTF. Written as DNA, the CDR3 is TGCGCCAGCAGCTTTTCTTGGACAGGGTCCTATGGCTACACCTTC. Supplemented by reference TRBV5-1 and TRBJ1-2, the full variable domain reads KAGVTQTPRYLIKTRGQQVTLSCSPISGHRSVSWYQQTPGQGLQFLFEYFSETQRNKGNFPGRFSGRQFSNSRSEMNVSTLELGDSALYLCASSFSWTGSYGYTFGSGTRLTVV.

This sequence joins TRBV7-2 and TRBJ2-7, with D possibly matching TRBD2 (6 bases). The CDR3 runs 14 residues. Germline V gives CDR1 SGHTA, CDR2 FQGNSA. The ends were cut back, 3 bases at V and 7 bases at J, with 16 bases in the middle. Written as DNA, the CDR3 is TGTGCCAGCAGCTTTGGCGGGGATACGAGGGAGCAGTACTTC. Its protein is CASSFGGDTREQYF.

This sequence joins TRBV9 and TRBJ2-3; 10 bases are a match to TRBD2. CDR1 and CDR2 from the germline V gene are SGDLS and YYNGEE. This CDR3 is built from 18 residues. J gave up 3 bases and V 1 base, and 11 bases lay outside the gene matches. The CDR3 loop reads CASSVPRRAGGPTDTQYF. In nucleotides, the CDR3 is TGTGCCAGCAGCGTACCCCGTCGAGCGGGGGGGCCAACAGATACGCAGTATTTT. Full variable domain (rest looked up from reference TRBV9 and TRBJ2-3): DSGVTQTPKHLITATGQRVTLRCSPRSGDLSVYWYQQSLDQGLQFLIQYYNGEERAKGNILERFSAQQFPDLHSELNLSSLELGDSALYFCASSVPRRAGGPTDTQYFGPGTRLTVL.